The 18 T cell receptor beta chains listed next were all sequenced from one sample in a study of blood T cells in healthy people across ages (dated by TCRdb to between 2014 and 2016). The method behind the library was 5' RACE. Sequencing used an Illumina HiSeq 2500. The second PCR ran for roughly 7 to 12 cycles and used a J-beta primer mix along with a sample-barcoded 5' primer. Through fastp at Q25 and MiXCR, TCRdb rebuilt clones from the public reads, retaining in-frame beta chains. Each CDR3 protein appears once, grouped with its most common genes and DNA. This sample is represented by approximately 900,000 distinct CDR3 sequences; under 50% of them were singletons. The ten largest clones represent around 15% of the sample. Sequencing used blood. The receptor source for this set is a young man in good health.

The CDR3: CASTPGPGYNEQFF. In DNA, the CDR3 is TGTGCCAGCACACCGGGACCTGGCTACAATGAGCAGTTCTTC. The chain employs TRBV11-3 and TRBJ2-1; TRBD1 or TRBD2 may be the D gene (5 bases each). Germline V gene data show CDR1 as SGHNT and CDR2 as YENEEA. The CDR3 length is 14 residues. The V and J ends lost 7 bases and 3 bases respectively, with 13 bases between them.

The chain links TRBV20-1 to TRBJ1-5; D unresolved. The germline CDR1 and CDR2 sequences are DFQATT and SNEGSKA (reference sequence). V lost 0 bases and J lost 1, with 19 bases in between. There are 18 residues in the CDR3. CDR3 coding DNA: TGCAGTGCTAGAGATCAAGGGCAGGTCGAGTGGAGCAATCAGCCCCAGCATTTT. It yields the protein CSARDQGQVEWSNQPQHF.

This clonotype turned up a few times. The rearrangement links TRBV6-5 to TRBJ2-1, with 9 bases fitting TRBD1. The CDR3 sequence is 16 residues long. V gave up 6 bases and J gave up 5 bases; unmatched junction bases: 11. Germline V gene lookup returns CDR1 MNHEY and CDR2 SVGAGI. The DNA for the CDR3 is TGTGCCAGCAGCCCTACCGGGACAGGGTACAACAATGAGCAGTTCTTC. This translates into CASSPTGTGYNNEQFF.

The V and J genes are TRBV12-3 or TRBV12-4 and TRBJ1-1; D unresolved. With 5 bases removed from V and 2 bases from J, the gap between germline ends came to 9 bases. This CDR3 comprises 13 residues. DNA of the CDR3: TGTGCCAGCAGTGTAGGGTATAACACTGAAGCTTTCTTT. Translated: CASSVGYNTEAFF.

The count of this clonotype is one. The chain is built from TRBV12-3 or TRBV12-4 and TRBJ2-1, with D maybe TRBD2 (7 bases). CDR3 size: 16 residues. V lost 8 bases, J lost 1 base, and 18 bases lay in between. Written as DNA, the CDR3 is TGTGCCAGCCGGCTGGCGGGGGCTCAATCCTACAATGAGCAGTTCTTC. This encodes CASRLAGAQSYNEQFF.

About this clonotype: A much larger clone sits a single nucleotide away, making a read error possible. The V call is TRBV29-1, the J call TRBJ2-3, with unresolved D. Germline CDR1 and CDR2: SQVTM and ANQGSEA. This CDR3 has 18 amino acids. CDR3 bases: TGCGGCGTTGAAGTACGACGGGCGTTCGGTCCTAAGGCTGATACGCAGTATTTT. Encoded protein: CGVEVRRAFGPKADTQYF.

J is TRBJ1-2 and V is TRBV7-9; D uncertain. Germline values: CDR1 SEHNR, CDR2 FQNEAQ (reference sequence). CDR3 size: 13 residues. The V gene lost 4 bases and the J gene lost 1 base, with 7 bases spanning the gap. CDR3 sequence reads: CASSSSNNYGYTF. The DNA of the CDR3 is TGTGCCAGCAGCTCCAGTAATAACTATGGCTACACCTTC.

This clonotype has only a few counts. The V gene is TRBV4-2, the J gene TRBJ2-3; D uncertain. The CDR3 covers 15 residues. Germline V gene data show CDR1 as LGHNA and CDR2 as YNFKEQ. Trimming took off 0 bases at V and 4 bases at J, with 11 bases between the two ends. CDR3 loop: CASSQERSPADTQYF. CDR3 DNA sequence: TGTGCCAGCAGCCAAGAAAGGTCCCCGGCAGATACGCAGTATTTT.

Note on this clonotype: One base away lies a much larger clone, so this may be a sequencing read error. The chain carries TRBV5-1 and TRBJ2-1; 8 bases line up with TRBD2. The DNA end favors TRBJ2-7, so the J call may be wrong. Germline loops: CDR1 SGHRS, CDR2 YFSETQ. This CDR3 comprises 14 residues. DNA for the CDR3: TGCGCCAGCAACCAGGCGGGGGGATACAATGAGCAGTACTTC. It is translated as CASNQAGGYNEQYF.

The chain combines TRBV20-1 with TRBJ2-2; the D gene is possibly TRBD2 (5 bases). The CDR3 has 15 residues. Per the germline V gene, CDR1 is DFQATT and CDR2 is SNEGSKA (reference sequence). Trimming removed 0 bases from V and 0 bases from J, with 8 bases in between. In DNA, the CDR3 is TGCAGTGCTAGAGATATACTAGCGAACACCGGGGAGCTGTTTTTT. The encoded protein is CSARDILANTGELFF.

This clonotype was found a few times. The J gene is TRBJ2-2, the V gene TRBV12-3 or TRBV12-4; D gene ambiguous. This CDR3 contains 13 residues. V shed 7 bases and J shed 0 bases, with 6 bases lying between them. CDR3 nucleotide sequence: TGTGCCAGCACCATCACGAACACCGGGGAGCTGTTTTTT. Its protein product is CASTITNTGELFF.

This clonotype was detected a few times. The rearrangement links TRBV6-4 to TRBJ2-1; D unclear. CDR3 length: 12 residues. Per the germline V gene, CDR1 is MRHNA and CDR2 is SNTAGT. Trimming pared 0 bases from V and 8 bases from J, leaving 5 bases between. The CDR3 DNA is TGTGCCAGCAGTGACTCCCACGATGAGCAGTTCTTC. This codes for CASSDSHDEQFF.

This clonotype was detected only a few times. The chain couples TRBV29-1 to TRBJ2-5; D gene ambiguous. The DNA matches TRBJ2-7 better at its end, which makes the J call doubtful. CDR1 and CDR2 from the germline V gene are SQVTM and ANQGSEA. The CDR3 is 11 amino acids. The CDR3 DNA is TGCAGCGCCGCGAAATTGGACGAGCAGTACTTC. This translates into CSAAKLDEQYF.

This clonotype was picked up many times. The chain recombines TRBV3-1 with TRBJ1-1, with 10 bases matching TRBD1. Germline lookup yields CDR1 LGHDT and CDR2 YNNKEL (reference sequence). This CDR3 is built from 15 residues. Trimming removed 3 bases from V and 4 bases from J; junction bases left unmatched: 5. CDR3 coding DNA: TGTGCCAGCAGCCACCTGACAGGGGGCATCACTGAAGCTTTCTTT. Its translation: CASSHLTGGITEAFF.

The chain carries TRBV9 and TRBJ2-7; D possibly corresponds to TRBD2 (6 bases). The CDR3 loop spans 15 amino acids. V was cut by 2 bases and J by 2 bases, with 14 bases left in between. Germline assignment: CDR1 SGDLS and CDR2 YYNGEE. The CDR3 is CASSVEGRYTYEQYF. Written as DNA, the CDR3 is TGTGCCAGCAGCGTGGAGGGACGGTATACCTACGAGCAGTACTTC.

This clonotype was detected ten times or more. The CDR3 sequence: CSVGPREYEQYF. As DNA, the CDR3 is TGCAGCGTTGGTCCCAGGGAATACGAGCAGTACTTC. The rearrangement links TRBV29-1 to TRBJ2-7; TRBD1 might be the D (5 bases). In germline, CDR1 is SQVTM, CDR2 ANQGSEA. The length of the CDR3 is 12 residues. Trimming left V 4 bases short and J 4 bases short, with 11 bases between.

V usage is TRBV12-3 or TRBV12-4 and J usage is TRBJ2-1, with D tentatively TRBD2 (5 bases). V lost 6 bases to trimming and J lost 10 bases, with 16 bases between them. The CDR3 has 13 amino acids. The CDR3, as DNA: TGTGCCAGCAGCCCCCACGGTCCGGGGGAGCAGTTCTTC. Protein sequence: CASSPHGPGEQFF.

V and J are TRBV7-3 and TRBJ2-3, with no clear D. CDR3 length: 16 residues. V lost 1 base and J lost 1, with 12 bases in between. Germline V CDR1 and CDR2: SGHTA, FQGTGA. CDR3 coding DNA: TGTGCCAGCAGCTTAATGGGGTCCGTGGGCACAGATACGCAGTATTTT. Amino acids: CASSLMGSVGTDTQYF.